This record concerns one TCR beta chain sequence. The antigen is unknown. 5'RACE primed at constant segments yielded TCR alpha and TCR beta cDNA libraries bearing sample barcodes and UMIs. TCRdb re-derived calls from the 5' RACE reads in MiXCR, one entry per CDR3 protein. The table includes hundreds of thousands of distinct CDR3 sequences, roughly 22% detected once. This sample stems from a study of T-cell memory formation after mild COVID-19. As for the study in general: Largely, TCR clusters stayed within a single donor.

Points from the study as a whole: While clones contracting from day 15 to 85 were balanced between CD4 and CD8, later expanders leaned CD4+.

This CDR3 comprises 16 residues. In germline, CDR1 is LGHNA, CDR2 YSLEER. V was pared by 1 base and J by 11 bases, with 21 bases between. The receptor's source is an adult woman who had mild COVID-19 (a few samples of this study predate the infection). Cell type and time point are not known. Sample: PBMCs or a T cell subset sorted from them (not recorded which). This sequence joins TRBV4-3 and TRBJ2-1, with D possibly called TRBD1 or TRBD2 (5 bases each). For the CDR3, the DNA is TGCGCCAGCAGCCAAGCGGAAAGGGGTGGAGGTGGTAAGCAGTTCTTC. Its translation is CASSQAERGGGGKQFF.